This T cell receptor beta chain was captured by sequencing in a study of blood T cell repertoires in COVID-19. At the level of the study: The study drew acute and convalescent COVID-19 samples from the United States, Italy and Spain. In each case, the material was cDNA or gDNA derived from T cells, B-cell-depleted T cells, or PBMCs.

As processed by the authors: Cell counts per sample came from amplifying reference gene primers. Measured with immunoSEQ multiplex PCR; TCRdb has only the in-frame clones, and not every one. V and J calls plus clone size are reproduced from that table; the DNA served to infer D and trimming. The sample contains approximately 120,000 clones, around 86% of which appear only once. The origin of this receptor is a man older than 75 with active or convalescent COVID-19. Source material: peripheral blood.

CDR3 in amino acids: CSASPGGSIQETQYF. The CDR3 DNA sequence: TGCAGTGCTAGTCCAGGCGGGAGCATCCAAGAGACCCAGTACTTC. The V gene is TRBV20-1, the J gene TRBJ2-5; 7 bases fit TRBD2. With V trimmed by 3 bases and J by 1 base, 8 bases remained unmatched. CDR1 and CDR2 from the germline V gene are DFQATT and SNEGSKA (reference sequence). This CDR3 contains 15 residues.